Following are 20 T cell receptor beta chains from one sample sequenced in a study of T cell repertoires in cytomegalovirus infection. From the reads, TCRdb called clonotypes with MiXCR, one entry per CDR3 protein. The sample holds 700,000 to 850,000 distinct CDR3 sequences, 32% seen once. Which antigens these TCRs recognize remains unknown. The material was cultured CD8+ T cells from PBMCs, obtained from culture after CMV antigen stimulation. The receptors were gathered from a human donor in good health (CMV status not recorded). Some clones in this sample may be carry-over from other donors' samples.

This chain connects TRBV7-8 to TRBJ2-5; 8 nucleotides align to TRBD1. Germline loops: CDR1 SGHVS, CDR2 FQNEAQ. J lost 4 bases, V lost 3 bases, and 7 bases had no gene match. CDR3 length: 15 residues. CDR3 protein: CASSFSTRGRETQYF. The CDR3 DNA reads TGTGCCAGCAGCTTCTCAACCAGGGGGCGAGAGACCCAGTACTTC.

This clonotype was counted a few times. The chain uses TRBV4-2 and TRBJ2-1, with 11 positions matching TRBD2. Per germline, CDR1 LGHNA and CDR2 YNFKEQ. Trimming at V came to 1 base and at J to 4 bases, leaving 0 bases not matched to a gene. The CDR3 runs 15 residues. In DNA form, the CDR3 reads TGTGCCAGCAGCCAAGGACTAGCGGGGTACAATGAGCAGTTCTTC. The encoded protein is CASSQGLAGYNEQFF.

This clonotype was seen more than once but under ten times. The rearrangement joins TRBV6-2 or TRBV6-3 to TRBJ2-7, with a possible D match to TRBD1 (6 bases). Trimming stripped 0 bases from V and 4 bases from J, with 10 bases between. CDR1 MNHEY and CDR2 SVGEGT come from the germline V gene. The CDR3 totals 14 residues. In nucleotides, the CDR3 is TGTGCCAGCAGTTACTCGCAGGGGATTTACGAGCAGTACGTC. This gives the protein CASSYSQGIYEQYV.

This clonotype appeared once. This may stem from a read error, because a much larger clone lies one nucleotide away. The chain couples TRBV6-6 to TRBJ1-5, with a weak D call TRBD1 (6 bases). Trimming left V 10 bases short and J 0 bases short, with 16 bases between. CDR1 MNHNY and CDR2 SVGAGI come from the germline V gene (reference sequence). This CDR3 region has 15 residues. As DNA, the CDR3 is TGTGCCAACAGGGTGACTCCAGATAGCAATCAGCCCCAGCATTTT. Its protein product is CANRVTPDSNQPQHF.

The chain has TRBV5-3 and TRBJ2-3; the D gene is possibly TRBD2 (6 bases). TRBV5-3 is designated an ORF whose function remains uncertain. Trimming cost V 8 bases and J 0 bases, with 25 bases left between them. The CDR3 runs to 18 residues. The CDR3 region is CASSPRPGGGSSTDTQYF. The CDR3 DNA is TGTGCCAGCAGCCCACGCCCGGGCGGAGGGTCAAGCACAGATACGCAGTATTTT.

This clonotype was counted only a few times. The chain links TRBV12-5 to TRBJ1-5, with 7 positions matching TRBD1. The CDR3 length is 16 residues. Germline CDR1 is LGHNT and CDR2 is FRNRAP. The V gene end was trimmed by 2 bases and the J gene end by 4 bases; junction bases not matched to a gene: 8. The CDR3 is CASGLPTKGANQPQHF. For the CDR3, the DNA is TGTGCTAGTGGTTTGCCAACAAAGGGGGCGAATCAGCCCCAGCATTTT. Based on the CDR3 plus reference TRBV12-5 and TRBJ1-5, the full variable domain is DARVTQTPRHKVTEMGQEVTMRCQPILGHNTVFWYRQTMMQGLELLAYFRNRAPLDDSGMPKDRFSAEMPDATLATLKIQPSEPRDSAVYFCASGLPTKGANQPQHFGDGTRLSIL.

The chain couples TRBV7-9 to TRBJ2-1; D possibly uses TRBD1 or TRBD2 (5 bases each). V shed 1 base and J shed 4 bases, with 14 bases lying between them. The germline V gene encodes CDR1 SEHNR and CDR2 FQNEAQ (reference sequence). This CDR3 region has 16 residues. This CDR3 is CASSLVGTPAYNEQFF. CDR3 bases: TGTGCCAGCAGCTTAGTCGGGACGCCAGCTTACAATGAGCAGTTCTTC.

This clonotype was detected only a few times. The CDR3 is CASSMDSLPYEQYV. DNA of the CDR3: TGTGCCAGCAGCATGGACAGCTTGCCCTACGAGCAGTACGTC. This sequence joins TRBV12-3 or TRBV12-4 and TRBJ2-7; a weak D match, TRBD1 (6 bases). V lost 6 bases to trimming and J lost 2 bases, with 14 bases between them. The CDR3 extends over 14 amino acids.

Ten or more counts support this clonotype. The rearrangement joins TRBV12-3 or TRBV12-4 to TRBJ2-1; D is perhaps TRBD2 (6 bases). V was pared by 3 bases and J by 0 bases, with 18 bases between. The CDR3 is made up of 18 amino acids. The CDR3, as DNA: TGTGCCAGCAGTTTTTGGCCGGGGACTTCAAGCTCCTACAATGAGCAGTTCTTC. Translating it yields CASSFWPGTSSSYNEQFF.

The chain links TRBV27 to TRBJ2-1; 10 bases fit TRBD2. Germline V gene lookup returns CDR1 MNHEY and CDR2 SMNVEV (reference sequence). Germline trimming cut 3 bases from V and 2 bases from J; bases unmatched to any gene: 10. The CDR3 consists of 18 residues. The CDR3 coding sequence is TGTGCCAGCAGTTTTGGAGCCAGCGGGGGGGGACCCTACAATGAGCAGTTCTTC. Encoded protein: CASSFGASGGGPYNEQFF.

This chain links TRBV6-1 with TRBJ2-7, with D unresolved. Trimming removed 2 bases at V and 2 bases at J, with 10 bases between. The germline V gene encodes CDR1 MNHNS and CDR2 SASEGT. There are 14 residues in the CDR3. DNA of the CDR3: TGTGCCAGCAGTGAATTAGTTATCACCTACGAGCAGTACGTC. It codes for CASSELVITYEQYV.

This sequence joins TRBV24-1 and TRBJ2-2; TRBD1 is a possible D gene (7 bases). From germline, CDR1 is KGHDR and CDR2 SFDVKD. This CDR3 spans 19 amino acids. V was clipped by 2 bases and J by 4 bases, with 22 bases between them. The CDR3 spells CATSDYRGTEGLPTGELFF. The CDR3 bases are TGTGCCACCAGTGATTACCGGGGGACAGAAGGGCTTCCCACCGGGGAGCTGTTTTTT.

This clonotype was recorded at least ten times. V is TRBV7-2 and J is TRBJ2-7; 10 bases agree with TRBD2. The CDR3 length is 15 residues. Trimming removed 5 bases from V and 2 bases from J; junction bases left unmatched: 6. The germline V gene has CDR1 SGHTA and CDR2 FQGNSA. The CDR3 DNA follows: TGTGCCAGCAGCCAGGGACTAGCGAGTACCTACGAGCAGTACTTC. Protein: CASSQGLASTYEQYF.

This clonotype is a singleton in its sample. This may be a read error, as it is one base from a much larger clone. The chain links TRBV7-2 to TRBJ2-1; D is uncertain. This CDR3 comprises 16 residues. Per the germline V gene, CDR1 is SGHTA and CDR2 is FQGNSA. V shed 5 bases and J shed 2 bases, with 16 bases lying between them. The CDR3 loop reads CASSRCLGKPYNEQFF. CDR3 DNA sequence: TGTGCCAGCAGCCGATGCCTAGGGAAGCCCTACAATGAGCAGTTCTTC. Variable domain in full (rest from reference TRBV7-2 and TRBJ2-1): GAGVSQSPSNKVTEKGKDVELRCDPISGHTALYWYRQSLGQGLEFLIYFQGNSAPDKSGLPSDRFSAERTGGSVSTLTIQRTQQEDSAVYLCASSRCLGKPYNEQFFGPGTRLTVL.

This chain links TRBV27 with TRBJ2-7; D gene unclear. The V gene's germline CDR1 is MNHEY and CDR2 SMNVEV (reference sequence). V lost 0 bases and J lost 3, with 9 bases in between. The CDR3 is 14 residues long. The CDR3 spells CASSLSVPNYEQYF. The CDR3 DNA reads as TGTGCCAGCAGTTTATCGGTCCCAAACTACGAGCAGTACTTC.

The rearrangement joins TRBV7-6 to TRBJ1-1, with TRBD1 as a possible D gene (5 bases). V lost 5 bases, J lost 4 bases, and 11 bases lay in between. In germline, CDR1 is SGHVS, CDR2 FNYEAQ. The CDR3 covers 13 residues. The CDR3 sequence: CASSAGVRTEAFF. The CDR3 region has the DNA TGTGCCAGCAGCGCGGGGGTACGCACTGAAGCTTTCTTT.

The chain recombines TRBV7-9 with TRBJ2-1; the D gene is possibly TRBD1 (5 bases). Trimming pared 7 bases from V and 4 bases from J, leaving 14 bases between. Germline loops: CDR1 SEHNR, CDR2 FQNEAQ (reference sequence). CDR3 length: 14 residues. The CDR3 spells CASTPTDNYNEQFF. Written as DNA, the CDR3 is TGTGCCAGCACCCCGACAGACAATTACAATGAGCAGTTCTTC.

This clonotype was observed a few times. The rearrangement links TRBV28 to TRBJ2-3, with 9 bases that match TRBD2. The V segment lost 1 base and the J segment 5 bases; nucleotides outside the gene matches: 7. Germline loops: CDR1 MDHEN, CDR2 SYDVKM. The length of the CDR3 is 16 residues. The CDR3 here is CASSLYAGGQQDTQYF. The DNA for the CDR3 is TGTGCCAGCAGTTTATATGCGGGGGGGCAACAAGATACGCAGTATTTT.

As DNA, the CDR3 is TGTGCCAGCAAGACAGGGGGCGCGACGATGGGGCAGTTCTTC. It is translated as CASKTGGATMGQFF. The chain links TRBV25-1 to TRBJ2-1, with TRBD1 identical over 10 bases. Germline lookup yields CDR1 MGHDK and CDR2 SYGVNS. V lost 7 bases and J lost 12; bases outside the gene matches: 12. The length of the CDR3 is 14 residues.

This CDR3 reads CASSLGMGNRFF. In DNA form, the CDR3 reads TGTGCCAGCAGCTTGGGGATGGGTAACCGGTTCTTC. The chain combines TRBV11-2 with TRBJ2-1; D is undetermined. Between the trimmed V and J ends, which lost 3 bases and 15 bases, there was a span of 15 bases. The CDR3 consists of 12 residues. Germline V gene lookup returns CDR1 SGHAT and CDR2 FQNNGV.